These 26 T cell receptor beta chains were all obtained from the same sample, sequenced in a study of blood T cell repertoires in COVID-19. Generated by immunoSEQ multiplex PCR, the TCRdb table keeps only in-frame clones and is missing some. The data show 330,000 or so clones, approximately 88% seen once. The sequencing input was PBMCs or T cells enriched from blood (not recorded which). These TCRs come from a man between 25 and 39 years old who had recovered from COVID-19.

V and J are TRBV5-8 and TRBJ2-5, with TRBD1 matching 9 bases. The germline gives CDR1 SGHTS, CDR2 YDEGEE. The CDR3 has 13 residues. With 4 bases clipped from V and 6 bases from J, the junction kept 4 bases outside the gene matches. The DNA for the CDR3 is TGTGCCAGCAGCGCACAGGGGGCACAGACCCAGTACTTC. Translation gives CASSAQGAQTQYF.

The V call is TRBV7-8, the J call TRBJ1-5; 8 nucleotides match TRBD1. Germline values: CDR1 SGHVS, CDR2 FQNEAQ. This CDR3 contains 15 residues. Losses at the gene ends were 1 base for V and 4 bases for J; bases not matched to a gene: 3. This CDR3 reads CASSLGRGQNQPQHF. The CDR3 DNA is TGTGCCAGCAGCTTAGGCAGGGGGCAGAATCAGCCCCAGCATTTT.

The gene calls are TRBV7-8 and TRBJ1-4; 12 bases are shared with TRBD1. This CDR3 is 17 amino acids long. With V trimmed by 2 bases and J by 8 bases, 9 bases remained unmatched. Germline loops: CDR1 SGHVS, CDR2 FQNEAQ. This CDR3 is CASSLTHGTGGKEKLFF. The CDR3 nucleotides read TGTGCCAGCAGCTTAACCCACGGGACAGGGGGCAAGGAAAAACTGTTTTTT.

On this clone itself: Compared with germline, one end of the junction differs, possibly owing to a read error. The CDR3 region has the DNA TGTGCCAGCAGCCAGACGGAACGAGAGGCCCAGTACTTC. Translation gives CASSQTEREAQYF. V and J are TRBV4-2 and TRBJ2-5; D unclear. This CDR3 is built from 13 residues. Germline-derived CDR1 and CDR2 are LGHNA and YNFKEQ.

This rearrangement joins TRBV9 to TRBJ2-7; D may be TRBD1 (6 bases). Germline lookup yields CDR1 SGDLS and CDR2 YYNGEE. Deletions cut 4 bases from V and 3 bases from J, with 17 bases between. The CDR3 extends over 15 amino acids. The CDR3 nucleotides read TGTGCCAGCAGCCCCCAAGCGGACAGTAACTACGAGCAGTACTTC. Translating it yields CASSPQADSNYEQYF.

The chain recombines TRBV28 with TRBJ1-5; TRBD1 agrees at 7 bases. Looked up from germline, CDR1 is MDHEN and CDR2 is SYDVKM. V dropped 5 bases and J dropped 6; count of bases not matched to a gene: 7. This CDR3 region has 14 residues. This CDR3 reads CASSTRQGPQPQHF. The CDR3 nucleotides are TGTGCCAGCAGTACTCGACAGGGACCTCAGCCCCAGCATTTT.

The rearrangement links TRBV6-4 to TRBJ1-1; TRBD1 aligns across 10 bases. Looked up from germline, CDR1 is MRHNA and CDR2 is SNTAGT. J lost 1 base, V lost 5 bases, and 4 bases had no gene match. The CDR3 is made up of 15 amino acids. In DNA, the CDR3 is TGTGCCAGCAGTCCGCGGACAGGGGGGAACACTGAAGCTTTCTTT. As protein: CASSPRTGGNTEAFF.

Worth noting for this clone: The same CDR3 also results from other DNA sequences found in this sample. The genes are TRBV2 and TRBJ1-2; no clear D. V was pared by 3 bases and J by 1 base, with 3 bases between. Germline V lookup: CDR1 SNHLY, CDR2 FYNNEI. The CDR3 has 12 residues. The CDR3 sequence is CASSDRNYGYTF. The CDR3 region has the DNA TGTGCCAGCAGTGACCGTAACTATGGCTACACCTTC.

The CDR3 region has the DNA TGTGCCAGCTCACCAGACGGGTGGCCCACAGATACGCAGTATTTT. Residues: CASSPDGWPTDTQYF. The chain joins TRBV18 to TRBJ2-3; D is unclear. Trimming stripped 2 bases from V and 2 bases from J, with 11 bases between. The CDR3 is made up of 15 amino acids. Germline values: CDR1 KGHSH, CDR2 LQKENI.

V usage is TRBV13 and J usage is TRBJ2-1, with 7 bases matching TRBD2. The CDR3 has 15 amino acids. The J segment lost 1 base and the V segment lost 6 bases, leaving 6 bases of the junction unmatched. Looked up from germline, CDR1 is PRHDT and CDR2 is FYEKMQ (reference sequence). CDR3: CASSLTGGSYNEQFF. In nucleotides, the CDR3 is TGTGCCAGCAGTTTAACCGGGGGGTCCTACAATGAGCAGTTCTTC.

The count of this clone is one. The V gene is TRBV5-1, the J gene TRBJ2-1, with a tentative D call TRBD2 (6 bases). Germline V lookup: CDR1 SGHRS, CDR2 YFSETQ. Trimming left V 2 bases short and J 9 bases short, with 21 bases between. The length of the CDR3 is 16 residues. As DNA, the CDR3 is TGCGCCAGCAGCTTCCCTCGGCAGGGAGGTAAGGGTGAGCAGTTCTTC. Residues: CASSFPRQGGKGEQFF.

The gene calls are TRBV6-5 and TRBJ1-4; D remains ambiguous. Between the trimmed V and J ends, which lost 7 bases and 0 bases, there was a span of 6 bases. Germline CDR1 MNHEY, CDR2 SVGAGI. The CDR3 is made up of 13 amino acids. CDR3 DNA: TGTGCCAGCACGGGAGCAACTAATGAAAAACTGTTTTTT. This sequence encodes CASTGATNEKLFF.

The V and J genes are TRBV27 and TRBJ2-3; 11 bases fit TRBD2. The CDR3 is 19 residues long. Germline loops: CDR1 MNHEY, CDR2 SMNVEV (reference sequence). The trim removed 5 bases at V and 4 bases at J, leaving 17 bases unmatched. CDR3 bases: TGTGCCAGCAGTAGATTAGCGGGGGGGCCGGAATTGCCTCCAGATACGCAGTATTTT. Encoded protein: CASSRLAGGPELPPDTQYF.

V usage is TRBV5-1 and J usage is TRBJ2-1; no clear D. CDR3 length: 15 amino acids. V was pared by 0 bases and J by 10 bases, with 17 bases between. Germline V gene sequence: CDR1 SGHRS, CDR2 YFSETQ. CDR3 in DNA: TGCGCCAGCAGCTTGGATCCGGGTTTCTCGAGGGAGCAGTTCTTC. This translates into CASSLDPGFSREQFF.

CDR3 bases: TGTGCCAGCAGCCCCTCCAGTGACAATGAGCAGTTCTTC. Amino acid sequence: CASSPSSDNEQFF. J is TRBJ2-1 and V is TRBV7-9, with no clear D. CDR3 length: 13 residues. Germline loops: CDR1 SEHNR, CDR2 FQNEAQ (reference sequence). Trimming cost V 5 bases and J 5 bases, with 10 bases left between them. Supplemented by reference TRBV7-9 and TRBJ2-1, the full variable domain reads DTGVSQNPRHKITKRGQNVTFRCDPISEHNRLYWYRQTLGQGPEFLTYFQNEAQLEKSRLLSDRFSAERPKGSFSTLEIQRTEQGDSAMYLCASSPSSDNEQFFGPGTRLTVL.

CDR3 amino acids: CASGREPNTGELFF. CDR3 in DNA: TGTGCCAGTGGTAGGGAGCCGAACACCGGGGAGCTGTTTTTT. The chain carries TRBV2 and TRBJ2-2; D might be TRBD2 (5 bases). The CDR3 consists of 14 residues. Germline V CDR1 and CDR2: SNHLY, FYNNEI. V dropped 9 bases and J dropped 0 bases, with 11 bases sitting between them.

The chain couples TRBV7-9 to TRBJ2-1; TRBD2 matches at 7 bases. The junction had 5 bases not matched to a gene; V was cut back by 7 bases and J by 2 bases. The CDR3 is 14 residues long. Germline CDR1 reads SEHNR; CDR2 reads FQNEAQ (reference sequence). Written as DNA, the CDR3 is TGTGCCAGCATTAGCGGGTCAGCCTACAATGAGCAGTTCTTC. It yields the protein CASISGSAYNEQFF.

The V gene is TRBV12-3 or TRBV12-4, the J gene TRBJ1-5; D is uncertain. The CDR3 runs 12 residues. Trimming shortened V by 6 bases and J by 2 bases, and 5 bases separated the two germline ends. CDR3 sequence reads: CASRTGNQPQHF. Here the CDR3 DNA reads TGTGCCAGCAGAACAGGCAATCAGCCCCAGCATTTT.

This chain connects TRBV5-5 to TRBJ2-7, with a possible D match to TRBD1 (6 bases). The CDR3 has 14 amino acids. Germline V gene data show CDR1 as SGHKS and CDR2 as YYEKEE (reference sequence). Trimming took off 7 bases at V and 1 base at J, with 15 bases between the two ends. This chain's CDR3 is CASGTPDRSYEQYF. The CDR3 coding sequence is TGTGCCAGCGGGACACCCGACAGGTCCTACGAGCAGTACTTC.

The CDR3 DNA follows: TGCAGCGTTGAGCGGTCATCGGCCGGGGAGCTGTTTTTT. Translated, it gives CSVERSSAGELFF. The chain uses TRBV29-1 and TRBJ2-2; D is undetermined. The ends were cut back, 3 bases at V and 6 bases at J, with 11 bases in the middle. Germline CDR1 reads SQVTM; CDR2 reads ANQGSEA. CDR3 length: 13 residues.

The chain is built from TRBV30 and TRBJ1-5, with D uncertain. V was pared by 0 bases and J by 0 bases, with 9 bases between. The CDR3 consists of 15 residues. CDR1 and CDR2 (germline): GTSNPN, SVGIG (reference sequence). Here the CDR3 DNA reads TGTGCCTGGAGTGTTGCGGGGTCTAGCAATCAGCCCCAGCATTTT. Translated, it gives CAWSVAGSSNQPQHF. Full variable domain (missing parts from reference TRBV30 and TRBJ1-5): SQTIHQWPATLVQPVGSPLSLECTVEGTSNPNLYWYRQAAGRGLQLLFYSVGIGQISSEVPQNLSASRPQDRQFILSSKKLLLSDSGFYLCAWSVAGSSNQPQHFGDGTRLSIL.

The chain employs TRBV5-1 and TRBJ2-7; a possible D gene is TRBD2 (6 bases). The CDR3 spans 16 residues. The germline V and J ends were trimmed by 4 bases and 4 bases, with 21 bases remaining between them. Germline V gene sequence: CDR1 SGHRS, CDR2 YFSETQ. The CDR3 DNA reads as TGCGCCAGCAGCGGGGGGAGTCCAACCCTAAATTACGAGCAGTACTTC. Protein product: CASSGGSPTLNYEQYF. The variable domain in full, completed from reference TRBV5-1 and TRBJ2-7, reads KAGVTQTPRYLIKTRGQQVTLSCSPISGHRSVSWYQQTPGQGLQFLFEYFSETQRNKGNFPGRFSGRQFSNSRSEMNVSTLELGDSALYLCASSGGSPTLNYEQYFGPGTRLTVT.

CDR3 residues: CASLVTGRRLAGASPYNEQFF. DNA of the CDR3: TGTGCCAGCCTAGTCACAGGCCGTCGACTAGCGGGGGCCTCTCCTTACAATGAGCAGTTCTTC. The chain carries TRBV2 and TRBJ2-1; 12 nucleotides agree with TRBD2. Germline trimming cut 8 bases from V and 4 bases from J; bases unmatched to any gene: 24. The CDR3 contains 21 residues. Germline V gives CDR1 SNHLY, CDR2 FYNNEI. Together with reference TRBV2 and TRBJ2-1, the CDR3 gives the full variable domain: EPEVTQTPSHQVTQMGQEVILRCVPISNHLYFYWYRQILGQKVEFLVSFYNNEISEKSEIFDDQFSVERPDGSNFTLKIRSTKLEDSAMYFCASLVTGRRLAGASPYNEQFFGPGTRLTVL.

The CDR3 DNA reads as TGTGCCAGCAGCCAATATATAGTAGCGGGGGCCCCCTCTGGGGCCAACGTCCTGACTTTC. Translated, it gives CASSQYIVAGAPSGANVLTF. V usage is TRBV14 and J usage is TRBJ2-6, with TRBD2 matching over 9 bases. Losses at the gene ends were 2 bases for V and 0 bases for J; bases not matched to a gene: 11. This CDR3 is 20 amino acids long. Germline lookup yields CDR1 SGHDN and CDR2 FVKESK.

Notes on this clone: Other DNA sequences within the sample encode an identical CDR3. The chain couples TRBV30 to TRBJ2-3; 9 nucleotides line up with TRBD2. The CDR3 covers 14 residues. The junction had 4 bases not matched to a gene; V was cut back by 3 bases and J by 3 bases. Germline CDR1 is GTSNPN and CDR2 is SVGIG (reference sequence). CDR3 DNA: TGTGCCTGGAGCCCGGGACTAGCAACAGATACGCAGTATTTT. It is translated as CAWSPGLATDTQYF.

This clone appeared a few times. The genes are TRBV10-3 and TRBJ2-7; 9 bases are a match to TRBD2. Trimming took 0 bases from V and 5 from J; bases not matched to a gene: 5. The V gene's germline CDR1 is ENHRY and CDR2 SYGVKD. The CDR3 extends over 15 amino acids. This chain's CDR3 is CAISESASGDHEQYF. The CDR3 region has the DNA TGTGCCATCAGTGAGTCGGCTAGCGGGGACCACGAGCAGTACTTC.